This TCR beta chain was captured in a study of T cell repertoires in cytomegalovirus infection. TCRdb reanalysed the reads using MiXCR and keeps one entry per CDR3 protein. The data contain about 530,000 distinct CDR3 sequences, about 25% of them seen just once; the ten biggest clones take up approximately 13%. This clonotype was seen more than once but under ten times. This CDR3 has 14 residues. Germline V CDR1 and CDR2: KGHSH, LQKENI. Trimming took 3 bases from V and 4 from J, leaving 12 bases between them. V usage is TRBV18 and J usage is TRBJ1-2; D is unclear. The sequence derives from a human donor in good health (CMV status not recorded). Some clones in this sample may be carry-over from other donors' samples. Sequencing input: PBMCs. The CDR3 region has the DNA TGTGCCAGCTCACCCCGGACGGGATTCTATGGCTACACCTTC. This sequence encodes CASSPRTGFYGYTF.